This TCR beta chain was sequenced for a study of CD8+CD57+ T cells in acquired aplastic anemia. Findings and caveats of the study: Patients and controls shared 25 to 35 CD8+ CDR3 sequences, which appeared highly expressed in patients and within their immunodominant clones. Patients were compared with controls for CD8+ Simpson's diversity, and no significant difference emerged.

Genomic DNA, serving as template, underwent TCR beta VDJ and CDR3 profiling. TCRdb passed the reads through MiXCR, listing each CDR3 protein once. Found here are 35,000 to 45,000 distinct CDR3 sequences, roughly two thirds of them singletons; the top ten hold about 25%. The CDR3 contains 13 residues. V was cut by 1 base and J by 6 bases, with 7 bases left in between. CDR1 and CDR2 (germline): LNHNV, YYDKDF (reference sequence). Concerning this clonotype: Its antigen is currently unknown.

The specimen sequenced was sorted CD4+, CD8+, or CD8+CD57+ T cells (not recorded which) from PBMCs. The origin of this receptor is a human donor in good health, serving as a control. V gene TRBV15 combines with J gene TRBJ2-1; D is undetermined. CDR3 nucleotides: TGTGCCACCAGCAGAGGGAGCGCCAATGAGCAGTTCTTC. Encoded protein: CATSRGSANEQFF.